The source of this T cell receptor beta chain is a study of identifying expanded T cells in peripheral blood. With 3 bases removed from V and 4 bases from J, the gap between germline ends came to 4 bases. The CDR3 loop spans 12 amino acids. In germline, CDR1 is SNHLY, CDR2 FYNNEI. Generated by immunoSEQ multiplex PCR, the TCRdb table keeps only in-frame clones and is missing some. In the table there are roughly 130,000 clones, approximately 86% of which are singletons. The sequencing sample was made of blood. The genes are TRBV2 and TRBJ1-3; D unresolved. This clonotype was obtained from a person aged 18 to 75 in good health. DNA for the CDR3: TGTGCCAGCAGTGAGGAGGGAAACACCATATATTTT. It translates to CASSEEGNTIYF.